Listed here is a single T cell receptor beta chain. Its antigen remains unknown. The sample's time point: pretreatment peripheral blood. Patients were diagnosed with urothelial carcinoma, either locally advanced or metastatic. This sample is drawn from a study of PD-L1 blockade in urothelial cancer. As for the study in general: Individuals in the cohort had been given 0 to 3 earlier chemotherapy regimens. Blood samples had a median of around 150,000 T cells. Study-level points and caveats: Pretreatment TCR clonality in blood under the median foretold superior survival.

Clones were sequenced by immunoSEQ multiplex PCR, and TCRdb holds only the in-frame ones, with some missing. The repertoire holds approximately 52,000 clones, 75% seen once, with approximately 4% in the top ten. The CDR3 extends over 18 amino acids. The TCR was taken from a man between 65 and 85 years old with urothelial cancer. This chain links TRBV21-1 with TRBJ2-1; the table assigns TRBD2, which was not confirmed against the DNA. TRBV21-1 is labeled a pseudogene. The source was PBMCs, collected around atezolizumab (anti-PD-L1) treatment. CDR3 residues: CASSKEVGWREGRNEQFF. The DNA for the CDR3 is TGTGCCAGCAGCAAAGAGGTAGGGTGGCGGGAGGGCCGCAATGAGCAGTTCTTC.